The entry below gives a single T cell receptor (beta chain) sequence along with its context. These data originate in a study of blood T cell repertoires in COVID-19. Here immunoSEQ multiplex PCR was the method, and the copy in TCRdb shows in-frame clones only, minus some. The table has over 70,000 clones, 76% seen once; the top ten hold roughly 7.3%. This CDR3 has 14 amino acids. Trimming took 5 bases from V and 2 from J, leaving 14 bases between them. Germline V gives CDR1 SGHRS, CDR2 YFSETQ. This chain connects TRBV5-1 to TRBJ2-7, with D perhaps matching TRBD2 (7 bases). Sequencing was carried out using peripheral blood. The source of this sequence is a man between 65 and 85 years old with acute or convalescent COVID-19. The CDR3 spells CASRRGQGTYEQYF. The CDR3 nucleotides are TGCGCCAGCAGGCGGGGGCAGGGAACCTACGAGCAGTACTTC.